The TCR beta chain described here comes from a study of control samples from healthy donors and cancer patients. Germline loops: CDR1 SGHAT, CDR2 FQNNGV. The CDR3 has 12 amino acids. The germline V and J ends were trimmed by 1 base and 6 bases, with 7 bases remaining between them. This clone was seen ten or more times. The same CDR3 arises from other DNA sequences in this sample as well. Produced via immunoSEQ multiplex PCR; TCRdb's table is partial and in-frame only. The table records over 110,000 clones, less than 90% of them present only once. The clonotype originates from a young woman in good health. Specimen: blood. The chain links TRBV11-2 to TRBJ2-7; D is undetermined. CDR3 amino acids: CASSLGTGEQYF. The CDR3 nucleotides read TGTGCCAGCAGCTTAGGGACCGGCGAGCAGTACTTC.